Each of the 5 T cell receptor beta chains below was sequenced from the same sample in a study of PD-L1 blockade in urothelial cancer. Clones were sequenced by immunoSEQ multiplex PCR, and TCRdb holds only the in-frame ones, with some missing. The top ten clones hold about 16% of a sample with some 22,000 clones, about 90% of them seen once. The specimen comprised PBMCs, sampled around atezolizumab (anti-PD-L1) treatment. These receptors all stem from a woman in her sixties with urothelial cancer.

The V and J genes are TRBV6-5 and TRBJ1-4; D gene uncertain. The CDR3 sequence is 16 residues long. Germline CDR1 reads MNHEY; CDR2 reads SVGAGI. Trimming removed 2 bases at V and 0 bases at J, with 10 bases between. The CDR3 loop is CASSYGPAATNEKLFF. The DNA of the CDR3 is TGTGCCAGCAGTTACGGGCCAGCTGCAACTAATGAAAAACTGTTTTTT.

CDR3 sequence: CASSLGGTGKYEQYF. CDR3 coding DNA: TGCGCCAGCAGCTTGGGAGGGACAGGGAAGTACGAGCAGTACTTC. The chain carries TRBV5-1 and TRBJ2-7; 9 positions agree with TRBD1. Per the germline V gene, CDR1 is SGHRS and CDR2 is YFSETQ. CDR3 length: 15 amino acids. Trimming took 0 bases from V and 4 from J; bases not matched to a gene: 5.

The chain couples TRBV10-3 to TRBJ2-7; 8 bases are a match to TRBD2. Losses at the gene ends were 6 bases for V and 3 bases for J; bases not matched to a gene: 4. The CDR3 spans 13 residues. Germline V gene data show CDR1 as ENHRY and CDR2 as SYGVKD. The CDR3 DNA is TGTGCCATCAGAGGACTAGCAAACTACGAGCAGTACTTC. It specifies CAIRGLANYEQYF.

The J gene is TRBJ1-4, the V gene TRBV19, with a weak D call TRBD1 (5 bases). The V and J ends lost 4 bases and 8 bases respectively, with 11 bases between them. Germline CDR1 and CDR2: LNHDA and SQIVND (reference sequence). This CDR3 has 13 residues. Written as DNA, the CDR3 is TGTGCCAGTAGTACAGGGTGGAAAGAAAAACTGTTTTTT. Its translation is CASSTGWKEKLFF. The whole variable domain, remainder taken from reference TRBV19 and TRBJ1-4, is DGGITQSPKYLFRKEGQNVTLSCEQNLNHDAMYWYRQDPGQGLRLIYYSQIVNDFQKGDIAEGYSVSREKKESFPLTVTSAQKNPTAFYLCASSTGWKEKLFFGSGTQLSVL.

This chain links TRBV14 with TRBJ2-3; D is uncertain. The CDR3 is 15 amino acids. Germline assignment: CDR1 SGHDN and CDR2 FVKESK. Between the trimmed V and J ends, which lost 1 base and 0 bases, there was a span of 8 bases. For the CDR3, the DNA is TGTGCCAGCAGCCAAGCCTCCCGGAGCACAGATACGCAGTATTTT. This codes for CASSQASRSTDTQYF. The full variable domain, in which reference TRBV14 and TRBJ2-3 provide the parts outside the CDR3, is EAGVTQFPSHSVIEKGQTVTLRCDPISGHDNLYWYRRVMGKEIKFLLHFVKESKQDESGMPNNRFLAERTGGTYSTLKVQPAELEDSGVYFCASSQASRSTDTQYFGPGTRLTVL.